The 25 T cell receptor beta chains below come from one sample, sequenced in a study of T cell repertoires and HLA-DP antigens. Profiling relied on immunoSEQ multiplex PCR, and the TCRdb table lists in-frame clones only, not all of them. The sample includes about 120,000 clones, 80% to 95% seen only once; the top ten take under 0.35%. These receptors' targets are unknown. The sequencing sample was made of CD4+ T cells from PBMCs. The source is a woman aged 18-29 years in good health and CMV-seronegative.

This chain connects TRBV5-1 to TRBJ1-6; 7 bases align to TRBD1. V lost 1 base and J lost 7; bases outside the gene matches: 5. Germline V lookup: CDR1 SGHRS, CDR2 YFSETQ. CDR3 length: 15 residues. CDR3 region: CASSLRQGGNSPLHF. In nucleotides, the CDR3 is TGCGCCAGCAGCTTGAGGCAGGGGGGCAATTCACCCCTCCACTTT.

This chain joins TRBV10-1 and TRBJ2-7; D may be TRBD2 (6 bases). The CDR3 is made up of 13 amino acids. CDR1 is WNHNN and CDR2 is SYGVQD in the germline V gene (reference sequence). The V and J ends lost 5 bases and 0 bases respectively, with 8 bases between them. The CDR3 nucleotides read TGCGCCAGCAGTAATAGCGGCTCCTACGAGCAGTACTTC. Translating gives CASSNSGSYEQYF.

This clone appeared a single time. This sample also contains other DNA sequences that code for the same CDR3. This chain uses TRBV19 with TRBJ2-5, with 13 bases matching TRBD2. The CDR3 is made up of 15 amino acids. Germline V gives CDR1 LNHDA, CDR2 SQIVND (reference sequence). The V and J ends lost 6 bases and 4 bases, in that order; junction bases with no gene match: 5. CDR3 coding DNA: TGTGCCAGTAGCCGGACTAGCGGGGGAAGAGAGACCCAGTACTTC. This encodes CASSRTSGGRETQYF.

The rearrangement uses TRBV7-9 and TRBJ1-3; D ambiguous. V dropped 6 bases and J dropped 2 bases, with 8 bases sitting between them. Germline V CDR1 and CDR2: SEHNR, FQNEAQ (reference sequence). CDR3 size: 13 residues. CDR3 DNA: TGTGCCAGCAGATTTGGACCTGGAAACACCATATATTTT. This gives the protein CASRFGPGNTIYF.

The chain carries TRBV5-1 and TRBJ1-2; 10 bases are a match to TRBD1. This CDR3 is 17 amino acids long. V lost 0 bases to trimming and J lost 1 base; unmatched junction nucleotides: 6. Germline assignment: CDR1 SGHRS and CDR2 YFSETQ. Here the CDR3 reads CASSLGPTGGNNYGYTF. The CDR3 region has the DNA TGCGCCAGCAGCTTGGGTCCGACAGGGGGCAATAACTATGGCTACACCTTC.

The rearrangement uses TRBV28 and TRBJ1-1; TRBD1 matches 12 bases. The trim removed 6 bases at V and 1 base at J, leaving 3 bases unmatched. The CDR3 loop spans 15 amino acids. From germline, CDR1 is MDHEN and CDR2 SYDVKM. The DNA for the CDR3 is TGTGCCAGCAGACGGGACAGGGGGCAGAACACTGAAGCTTTCTTT. This codes for CASRRDRGQNTEAFF.

The chain uses TRBV7-3 and TRBJ1-2; D gene unclear. Trimming removed 4 bases at V and 2 bases at J, with 8 bases between. There are 13 residues in the CDR3. The germline V gene encodes CDR1 SGHTA and CDR2 FQGTGA. CDR3 coding DNA: TGTGCCAGCAGCTCGGGTTCCAACTATGGCTACACCTTC. It translates to CASSSGSNYGYTF.

This clone was observed a single time. The junction differs from germline at one of its ends, possibly a read error. The gene calls are TRBV7-7 and TRBJ2-5, with 7 bases that match TRBD1. There are 15 residues in the CDR3. Germline V gives CDR1 SSHAT, CDR2 FNYEAQ (reference sequence). CDR3 sequence (DNA): TGTGCTAGCAGCTTGAGACAGGGACGAAGGGAGACCCAGTACTTC. Translated: CASSLRQGRRETQYF.

This clone was observed once. J is TRBJ2-3 and V is TRBV27; TRBD2 agrees at 11 bases. This CDR3 has 16 amino acids. CDR1 is MNHEY and CDR2 is SMNVEV in the germline V gene (reference sequence). V dropped 6 bases and J dropped 4; count of bases not matched to a gene: 9. CDR3 DNA: TGTGCCAGCAGCACCACACTAGCGGGAGCGGCAGATACGCAGTATTTT. This translates into CASSTTLAGAADTQYF.

This clone turned up a few times. The chain has TRBV9 and TRBJ1-2; no clear D gene. CDR3 length: 11 amino acids. Germline loops: CDR1 SGDLS, CDR2 YYNGEE. The V end was cut by 9 bases, the J end by 0 bases, with 6 bases between. This CDR3 is CATPSNYGYTF. The CDR3 nucleotides are TGTGCCACACCCTCTAACTATGGCTACACCTTC.

The V gene is TRBV28, the J gene TRBJ2-4; 8 bases match TRBD1. CDR3 size: 15 residues. J lost 4 bases, V lost 4 bases, and 6 bases had no gene match. Looked up from germline, CDR1 is MDHEN and CDR2 is SYDVKM. The CDR3 loop is CASSSQGAAKNIQYF. CDR3 bases: TGTGCCAGCAGTTCGCAGGGGGCGGCAAAAAACATTCAGTACTTC.

This chain links TRBV15 with TRBJ2-5; D may be TRBD1 (8 bases). CDR3 length: 17 amino acids. Looked up from germline, CDR1 is LNHNV and CDR2 is YYDKDF (reference sequence). V was pared by 3 bases and J by 4 bases, with 21 bases between. CDR3 region: CATSRGGQGGGRETQYF. The CDR3, as DNA: TGTGCCACCAGCAGGGGAGGACAGGGAGGGGGGCGAGAGACCCAGTACTTC.

The chain is built from TRBV19 and TRBJ2-4, with 11 bases aligning to TRBD1. The germline V gene has CDR1 LNHDA and CDR2 SQIVND (reference sequence). There are 15 residues in the CDR3. The V and J ends lost 5 bases and 7 bases, in that order; junction bases with no gene match: 7. CDR3 sequence (DNA): TGTGCCAGTAGTGACCGGGACAGGGGGAGGAACATTCAGTACTTC. As protein: CASSDRDRGRNIQYF.

The CDR3 region is CASSMDTDTQYF. The CDR3 DNA sequence: TGTGCCAGTAGTATGGACACAGATACGCAGTATTTT. The rearrangement uses TRBV19 and TRBJ2-3; no clear D gene. Looked up from germline, CDR1 is LNHDA and CDR2 is SQIVND (reference sequence). V lost 3 bases and J 2 bases, leaving 3 bases between the germline ends. The CDR3 loop spans 12 amino acids.

The chain employs TRBV28 and TRBJ1-2, with D possibly matching TRBD1 (5 bases). CDR1 and CDR2 (germline): MDHEN, SYDVKM. The CDR3 loop spans 13 amino acids. V was cut by 9 bases and J by 2 bases, with 13 bases left in between. The CDR3, as DNA: TGTGCCAGTGTACCGGGACGGAACTATGGCTACACCTTC. Protein: CASVPGRNYGYTF.

This clone was detected once. The chain has TRBV15 and TRBJ2-5, with a weak D call TRBD2 (6 bases). CDR1 and CDR2 from the germline V gene are LNHNV and YYDKDF (reference sequence). Trimming left V 5 bases short and J 5 bases short, with 18 bases between. There are 15 residues in the CDR3. This CDR3 reads CATSPRRVMTETQYF. The CDR3 DNA reads TGTGCCACCAGCCCTAGGAGGGTAATGACGGAGACCCAGTACTTC.

The V call is TRBV6-1, the J call TRBJ2-7; 9 bases agree with TRBD1. CDR1 and CDR2 from the germline V gene are MNHNS and SASEGT. J was trimmed by 0 bases and V by 8 bases; bases with no gene match: 8. There are 15 residues in the CDR3. CDR3 protein: CASWWTGDSSYEQYF. CDR3 nucleotide sequence: TGTGCCAGCTGGTGGACAGGGGACTCCTCCTACGAGCAGTACTTC.

This clone was recorded only once. The chain carries TRBV28 and TRBJ2-7; 10 positions agree with TRBD2. Germline V gene data show CDR1 as MDHEN and CDR2 as SYDVKM. This CDR3 has 15 residues. Germline trimming cut 4 bases from V and 6 bases from J; bases unmatched to any gene: 9. CDR3 amino acids: CASSSAGGPVLEQYF. In nucleotides, the CDR3 is TGTGCCAGCAGTTCAGCGGGAGGGCCGGTACTCGAGCAGTACTTC.

The chain has TRBV7-2 and TRBJ2-1; 14 bases match TRBD2. The germline V gene has CDR1 SGHTA and CDR2 FQGNSA. J lost 0 bases, V lost 1 base, and 5 bases had no gene match. This CDR3 has 19 residues. The CDR3 nucleotides are TGTGCCAGCAGCTTAGTCGGGACTAGCGGGGGTAGCTCCTACAATGAGCAGTTCTTC. Translated: CASSLVGTSGGSSYNEQFF.

This clone was seen a single time. V usage is TRBV5-1 and J usage is TRBJ2-4, with TRBD2 as a possible D gene (6 bases). The germline V gene encodes CDR1 SGHRS and CDR2 YFSETQ. The CDR3 length is 14 residues. Trimming left V 0 bases short and J 3 bases short, with 7 bases between. The chain's CDR3 is CASSLAGSKNIQYF. The CDR3, as DNA: TGCGCCAGCAGCTTGGCCGGGAGCAAAAACATTCAGTACTTC.

The chain joins TRBV28 to TRBJ2-1; 9 bases are a match to TRBD2. V shed 5 bases and J 5 bases; nucleotides not matched to a gene: 7. CDR3 length: 15 residues. CDR1 MDHEN and CDR2 SYDVKM come from the germline V gene. The CDR3, as DNA: TGTGCCAGCAGTCCCCGAGGACTAGCGAACAATGAGCAGTTCTTC. It translates to CASSPRGLANNEQFF.

The chain joins TRBV27 to TRBJ2-7, with TRBD1 matching 8 bases. CDR3 length: 14 residues. J was trimmed by 2 bases and V by 5 bases; bases with no gene match: 5. CDR1 MNHEY and CDR2 SMNVEV come from the germline V gene (reference sequence). CDR3 nucleotides: TGTGCCAGCAGTAGGCAGGGGGCTGCCTACGAGCAGTACTTC. Amino acid sequence: CASSRQGAAYEQYF.

The chain combines TRBV6-1 with TRBJ2-7, with a weak D call TRBD2 (5 bases). V was pared by 6 bases and J by 3 bases, with 15 bases between. The CDR3 sequence is 14 residues long. Per the germline V gene, CDR1 is MNHNS and CDR2 is SASEGT. As DNA, the CDR3 is TGTGCCAGCAGACCTAGAGGGAAACTCTACGAGCAGTACTTC. Protein sequence: CASRPRGKLYEQYF.

The chain carries TRBV18 and TRBJ1-6; the D gene is possibly TRBD1 (6 bases). CDR1 and CDR2 from the germline V gene are KGHSH and LQKENI. The V gene lost 6 bases and the J gene lost 8 bases, with 14 bases spanning the gap. CDR3 length: 14 residues. The CDR3 is CASSQTDRDSPLHF. In DNA form, the CDR3 reads TGTGCCAGCTCCCAGACGGACAGAGATTCACCCCTCCACTTT.

This chain uses TRBV13 with TRBJ2-7, with TRBD2 identical over 7 bases. Germline V gene lookup returns CDR1 PRHDT and CDR2 FYEKMQ (reference sequence). The junction had 12 bases not matched to a gene; V was cut back by 5 bases and J by 5 bases. The CDR3 has 15 amino acids. CDR3 sequence reads: CASSSTLPGTNEQYF. The CDR3 region has the DNA TGTGCCAGCAGCAGCACCCTACCCGGGACTAACGAGCAGTACTTC.